This TCR beta chain is drawn from a study of blood T cell repertoires in COVID-19. The overall study: Acute-phase and convalescent COVID-19 samples originated in the United States, Italy and Spain. Nucleic acid was either cDNA or gDNA, and it came from T cells, B-cell-depleted T cells, or PBMCs.

Deletions cut 3 bases from V and 9 bases from J, with 21 bases between. Germline V gene lookup returns CDR1 SGHDT and CDR2 YYEEEE. The CDR3 length is 15 residues. In the authors' workflow: Reference gene primer amplification in the assay estimated nucleated cell counts. TCRdb keeps only in-frame clones here, not all; method: immunoSEQ multiplex PCR. V, J and clone size derive from that table, while D and trimming were established from the DNA sequence. The sample has 200,000 to 250,000 clones; 60% to 85% are singletons. The TCR was taken from a woman aged 70-85 years with acute or convalescent COVID-19. The chain couples TRBV5-6 to TRBJ2-5, with a weak D call TRBD2 (7 bases). Material: peripheral blood. CDR3 nucleotides: TGTGCCAGCAGCTGGAGCGGGGACGGGAACAGGGCCCAGTACTTC. It encodes CASSWSGDGNRAQYF.